Detailed here is one TCR beta chain. The antigen is not known. This entry comes from a study of cytomegalovirus exposure and HLA in healthy donors. Study observations and caveats: Researchers counted around 170 TCR beta chains as cytomegalovirus-associated.

Clones were sequenced by immunoSEQ multiplex PCR, and TCRdb holds only the in-frame ones, with some missing. Among roughly 120,000 clones listed, approximately 94% were seen once. With 2 bases removed from V and 0 bases from J, the gap between germline ends came to 9 bases. The CDR3 is 15 residues long. The germline V gene encodes CDR1 MDHEN and CDR2 SYDVKM. The sequence was obtained from a young woman in good health and CMV-seronegative. The rearrangement uses TRBV28 and TRBJ2-3; D is perhaps TRBD1 (6 bases). Sequencing was done on a sample of PBMCs. This CDR3 is CASSLGGKSTDTQYF. DNA of the CDR3: TGTGCCAGCAGTTTAGGGGGCAAAAGCACAGATACGCAGTATTTT.